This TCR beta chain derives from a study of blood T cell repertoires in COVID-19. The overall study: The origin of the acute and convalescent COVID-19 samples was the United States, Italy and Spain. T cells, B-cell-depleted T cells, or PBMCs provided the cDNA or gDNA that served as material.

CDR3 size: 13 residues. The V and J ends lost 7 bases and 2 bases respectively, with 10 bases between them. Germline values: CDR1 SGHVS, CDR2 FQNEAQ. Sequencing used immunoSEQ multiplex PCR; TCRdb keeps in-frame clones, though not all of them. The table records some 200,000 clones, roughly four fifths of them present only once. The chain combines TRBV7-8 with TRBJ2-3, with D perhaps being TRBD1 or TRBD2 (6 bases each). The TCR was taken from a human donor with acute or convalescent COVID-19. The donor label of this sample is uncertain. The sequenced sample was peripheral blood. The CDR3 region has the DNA TGTGCCAGCACCCGGGGGCCCACAGATACGCAGTATTTT. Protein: CASTRGPTDTQYF.